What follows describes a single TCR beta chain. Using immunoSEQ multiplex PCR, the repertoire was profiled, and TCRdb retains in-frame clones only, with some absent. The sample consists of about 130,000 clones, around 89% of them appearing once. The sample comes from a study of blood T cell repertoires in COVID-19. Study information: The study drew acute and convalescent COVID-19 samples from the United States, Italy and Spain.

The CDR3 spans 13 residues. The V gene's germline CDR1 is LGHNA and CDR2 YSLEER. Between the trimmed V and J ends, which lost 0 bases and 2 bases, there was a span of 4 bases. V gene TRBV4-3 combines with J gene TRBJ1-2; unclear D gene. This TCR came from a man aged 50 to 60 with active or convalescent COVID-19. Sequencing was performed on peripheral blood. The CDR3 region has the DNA TGCGCCAGCAGCCAAGATATGAACTATGGCTACACCTTC. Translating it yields CASSQDMNYGYTF.